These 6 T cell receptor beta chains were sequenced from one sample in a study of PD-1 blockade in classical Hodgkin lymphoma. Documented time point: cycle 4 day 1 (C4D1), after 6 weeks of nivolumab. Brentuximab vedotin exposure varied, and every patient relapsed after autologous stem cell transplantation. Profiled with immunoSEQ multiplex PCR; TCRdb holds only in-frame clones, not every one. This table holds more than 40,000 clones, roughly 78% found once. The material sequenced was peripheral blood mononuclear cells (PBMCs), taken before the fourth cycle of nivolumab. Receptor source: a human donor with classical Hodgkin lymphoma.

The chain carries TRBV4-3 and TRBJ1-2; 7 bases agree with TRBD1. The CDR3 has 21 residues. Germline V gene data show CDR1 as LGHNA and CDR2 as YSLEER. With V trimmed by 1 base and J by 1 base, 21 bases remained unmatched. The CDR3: CASSQVRGSGGTEFINYGYTF. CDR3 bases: TGCGCCAGCAGCCAAGTTAGGGGGTCTGGTGGGACAGAATTTATTAACTATGGCTACACCTTC.

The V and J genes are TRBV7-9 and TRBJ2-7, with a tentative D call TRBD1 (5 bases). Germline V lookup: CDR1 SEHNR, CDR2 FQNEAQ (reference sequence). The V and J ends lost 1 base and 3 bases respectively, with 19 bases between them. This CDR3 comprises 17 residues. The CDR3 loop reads CASSLGFGTGEFYEQYF. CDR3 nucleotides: TGTGCCAGCAGCTTAGGGTTTGGCACAGGTGAATTCTACGAGCAGTACTTC.

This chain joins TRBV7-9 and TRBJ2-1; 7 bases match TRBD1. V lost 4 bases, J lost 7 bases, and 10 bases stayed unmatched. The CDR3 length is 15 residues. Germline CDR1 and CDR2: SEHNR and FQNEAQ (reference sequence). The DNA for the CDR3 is TGTGCCAGCAGCTATCAGGGGACAGTCCGTAATGAGCAGTTCTTC. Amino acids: CASSYQGTVRNEQFF.

CDR3 bases: TGTGCCATCAGTGCAGGGAGCCTAGGGATGGAGACCCAGTACTTC. Translating it yields CAISAGSLGMETQYF. The chain joins TRBV10-3 to TRBJ2-5, with D possibly being TRBD1 or TRBD2 (5 bases each). CDR1 is ENHRY, CDR2 SYGVKD, per germline. The ends were cut back, 4 bases at V and 5 bases at J, with 17 bases in the middle. The length of the CDR3 is 15 residues.

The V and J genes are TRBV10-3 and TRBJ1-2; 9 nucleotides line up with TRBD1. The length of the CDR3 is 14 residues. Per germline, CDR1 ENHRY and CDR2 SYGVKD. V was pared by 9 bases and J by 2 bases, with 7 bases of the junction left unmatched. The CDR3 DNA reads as TGTGCCATTTCACAGGGGGCCCAGAACTATGGCTACACCTTC. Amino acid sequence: CAISQGAQNYGYTF.

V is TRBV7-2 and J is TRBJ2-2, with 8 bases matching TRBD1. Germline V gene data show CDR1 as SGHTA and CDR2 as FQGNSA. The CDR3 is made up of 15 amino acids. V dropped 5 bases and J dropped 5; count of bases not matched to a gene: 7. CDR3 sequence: CASSPPGQETGELFF. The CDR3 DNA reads TGTGCCAGCAGCCCCCCGGGACAGGAAACCGGGGAGCTGTTTTTT.